This T cell receptor (beta chain) was obtained from a study of blood T cells in healthy people across ages. Across the study: About one barcoded beta molecule per two T cells came from capture by template switching. Overall study results and limits: Roughly linear age-related decline in beta diversity appeared, significant by age approximately 40. Higher naive T cell percentage went strongly together with higher TCR beta diversity.

To note about this clonotype: Its antigen is undetermined.

Germline CDR1 SNHLY, CDR2 FYNNEI. The CDR3 covers 15 residues. V trimming: 7 bases; J trimming: 5 bases; junction bases outside the gene matches: 9. PCR was performed a second time for about 7 to 12 cycles using a sample-barcoded 5' primer and a J-beta primer mix. Every cDNA was tagged by a template-switch adaptor with 12 random nucleotides. A single record per CDR3 protein comes from TCRdb applying MiXCR to the 5' RACE reads. This sample yields roughly 800,000 distinct CDR3 sequences, of which 53% are seen a single time; around 40% belongs to the top ten. The receptor was isolated from a man older than 75 in good health. The chain couples TRBV2 to TRBJ2-1, with 9 bases lining up with TRBD2. Sequences were obtained from blood. CDR3 bases: TGTGCCAGCAATCTTGCGGGAGGGCCCCACAATGAGCAGTTCTTC. Its protein product is CASNLAGGPHNEQFF. Drawing the rest from reference TRBV2 and TRBJ2-1, the complete variable domain is EPEVTQTPSHQVTQMGQEVILRCVPISNHLYFYWYRQILGQKVEFLVSFYNNEISEKSEIFDDQFSVERPDGSNFTLKIRSTKLEDSAMYFCASNLAGGPHNEQFFGPGTRLTVL.